This T cell receptor (beta chain) was sequenced for a study of blood T cell repertoires in COVID-19. Study context: The origin of the acute and convalescent COVID-19 samples was the United States, Italy and Spain. PBMCs, B-cell-depleted T cells, or T cells provided the cDNA or gDNA that made up the material.

Adults between about 18 and 89 years of age took part from approximately 24 US areas. The assay was immunoSEQ multiplex PCR, and TCRdb's table has in-frame clones only and misses some. The table shows roughly 250,000 clones, with about nine tenths occurring only once. Trimming pared 3 bases from V and 2 bases from J, leaving 13 bases between. The CDR3 length is 15 residues. CDR1 is SGDLS and CDR2 is YYNGEE in the germline V gene. This TCR was sampled from a young woman with acute COVID-19. The sequencing input was PBMCs or T cells enriched from blood (not recorded which). The chain couples TRBV9 to TRBJ2-3; TRBD1 might be the D (5 bases). CDR3 bases: TGTGCCAGCAGCGAGACAGTCAGCACCACAGATACGCAGTATTTT. Protein sequence: CASSETVSTTDTQYF.